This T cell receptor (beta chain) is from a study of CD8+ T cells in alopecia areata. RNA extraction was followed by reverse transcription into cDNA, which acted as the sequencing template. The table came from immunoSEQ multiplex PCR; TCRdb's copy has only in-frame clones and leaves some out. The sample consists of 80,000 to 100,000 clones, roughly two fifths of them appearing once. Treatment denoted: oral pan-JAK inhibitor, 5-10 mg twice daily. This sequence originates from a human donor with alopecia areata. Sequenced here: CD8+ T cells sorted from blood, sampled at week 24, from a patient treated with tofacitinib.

The CDR3 coding sequence is TGTGCCAGCAGCGCCGGACAGAACACTGAAGCTTTCTTT. Encoded protein: CASSAGQNTEAFF. The rearrangement joins TRBV5-6 to TRBJ1-1, with D possibly matching TRBD1 (5 bases). V lost 4 bases and J lost 1, with 8 bases in between. The germline gives CDR1 SGHDT, CDR2 YYEEEE. The CDR3 covers 13 residues. The variable domain in full, completed from reference TRBV5-6 and TRBJ1-1, reads DAGVTQSPTHLIKTRGQQVTLRCSPKSGHDTVSWYQQALGQGPQFIFQYYEEEERQRGNFPDRFSGHQFPNYSSELNVNALLLGDSALYLCASSAGQNTEAFFGQGTRLTVV.